This T cell receptor beta chain came from a study of Graves' ophthalmopathy and Graves' hyperthyroidism. Study context: Peripheral blood was gathered at the point of initial diagnosis, before any treatment started.

Points on this clonotype: Its antigen remains unidentified.

Study findings and constraints: Clonotypes were expanded in thyroid at above 0.001 frequency, and most also appeared in blood.

From RNA, the CDR3 regions of TCR beta chains were amplified and sequenced. HTBI primers were employed in first-round RT-PCR, then a second-round multiplex PCR followed. One entry per CDR3 protein results from TCRdb running MiXCR on the multiplex PCR reads. The sample holds 600,000 to 700,000 distinct CDR3 sequences, roughly 41% seen once. Ophthalmopathy in the donors was of moderate-to-severe activity, with CAS ≥3, NOSPECS ≥4 and duration under 3 months. Diagnosis relied on clinical symptoms, serum thyroxine, TRAb, thyroid ultrasound and orbital computed tomography. The V segment lost 2 bases and the J segment 4 bases; nucleotides outside the gene matches: 16. The CDR3 runs to 18 residues. Germline CDR1 reads SGHRS; CDR2 reads YFSETQ.

The sample was peripheral blood. This TCR derives from an adult man with Graves' ophthalmopathy. V gene TRBV5-1 combines with J gene TRBJ2-7, with 9 nucleotides matching TRBD1. The chain's CDR3 is CASSFGDSPGTGIYEQYF. The CDR3 DNA reads TGCGCCAGCAGCTTTGGGGACAGCCCCGGGACAGGGATTTACGAGCAGTACTTC.